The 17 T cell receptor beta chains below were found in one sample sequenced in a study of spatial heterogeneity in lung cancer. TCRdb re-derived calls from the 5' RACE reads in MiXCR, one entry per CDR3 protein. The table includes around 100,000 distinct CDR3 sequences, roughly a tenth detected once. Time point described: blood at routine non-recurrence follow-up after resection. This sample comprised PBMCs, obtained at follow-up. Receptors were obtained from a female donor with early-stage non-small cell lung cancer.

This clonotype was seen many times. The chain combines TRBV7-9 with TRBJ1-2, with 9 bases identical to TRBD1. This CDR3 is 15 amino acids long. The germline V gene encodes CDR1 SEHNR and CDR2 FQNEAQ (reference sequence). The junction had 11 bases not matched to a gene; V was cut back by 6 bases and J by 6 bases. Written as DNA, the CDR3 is TGTGCCAGCAGGTTCCGGGACAGGGTCTTAGATGGCTACACCTTC. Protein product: CASRFRDRVLDGYTF.

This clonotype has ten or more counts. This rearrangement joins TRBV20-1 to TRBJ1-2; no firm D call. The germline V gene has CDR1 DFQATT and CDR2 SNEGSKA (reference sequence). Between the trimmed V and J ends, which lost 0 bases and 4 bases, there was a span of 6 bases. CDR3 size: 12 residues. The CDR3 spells CSARDLTYGYTF. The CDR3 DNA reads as TGCAGTGCTAGAGATCTGACCTATGGCTACACCTTC.

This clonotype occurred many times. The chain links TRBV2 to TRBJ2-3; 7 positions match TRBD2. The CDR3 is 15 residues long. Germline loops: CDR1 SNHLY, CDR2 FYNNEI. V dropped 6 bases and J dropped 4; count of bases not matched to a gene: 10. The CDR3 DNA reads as TGTGCCAGCAGATTCAGACTAGCTCGGGCAGATACGCAGTATTTT. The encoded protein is CASRFRLARADTQYF.

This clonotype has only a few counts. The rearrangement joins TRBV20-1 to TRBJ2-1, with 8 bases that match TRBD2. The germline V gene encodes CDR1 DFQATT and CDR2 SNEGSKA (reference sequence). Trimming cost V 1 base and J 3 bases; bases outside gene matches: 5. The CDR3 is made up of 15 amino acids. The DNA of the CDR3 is TGCAGTGCTAGAGGAGGTAGCGGGGACTACAATGAGCAGTTCTTC. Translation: CSARGGSGDYNEQFF.

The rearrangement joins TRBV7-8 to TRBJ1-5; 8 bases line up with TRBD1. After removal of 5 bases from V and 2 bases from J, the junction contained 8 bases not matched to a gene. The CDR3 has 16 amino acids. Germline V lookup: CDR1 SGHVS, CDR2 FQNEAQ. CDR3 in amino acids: CASSPRQGTGNQPQHF. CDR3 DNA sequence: TGTGCCAGCAGCCCCCGACAGGGGACGGGCAATCAGCCCCAGCATTTT. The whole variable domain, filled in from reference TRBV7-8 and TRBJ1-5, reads GAGVSQSPRYKVAKRGQDVALRCDPISGHVSLFWYQQALGQGPEFLTYFQNEAQLDKSGLPSDRFFAERPEGSVSTLKIQRTQQEDSAVYLCASSPRQGTGNQPQHFGDGTRLSIL.

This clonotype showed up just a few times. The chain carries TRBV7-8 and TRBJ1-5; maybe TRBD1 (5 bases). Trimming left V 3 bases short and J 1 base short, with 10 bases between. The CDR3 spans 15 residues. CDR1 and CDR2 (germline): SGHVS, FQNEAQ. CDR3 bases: TGTGCCAGCAGCTTGTTAGGGGTCAGCAATCAGCCCCAGCATTTT. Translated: CASSLLGVSNQPQHF.

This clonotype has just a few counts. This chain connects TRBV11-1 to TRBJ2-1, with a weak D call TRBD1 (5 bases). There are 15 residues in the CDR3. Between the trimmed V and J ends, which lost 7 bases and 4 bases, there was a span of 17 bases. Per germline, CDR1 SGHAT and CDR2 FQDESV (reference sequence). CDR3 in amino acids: CASTKQQEIYNEQFF. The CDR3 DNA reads TGTGCCAGCACCAAACAACAGGAAATATACAATGAGCAGTTCTTC.

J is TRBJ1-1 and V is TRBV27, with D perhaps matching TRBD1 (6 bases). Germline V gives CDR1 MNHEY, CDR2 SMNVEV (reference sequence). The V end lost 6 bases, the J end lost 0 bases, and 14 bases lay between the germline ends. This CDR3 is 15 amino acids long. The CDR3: CASRLSRTVNTEAFF. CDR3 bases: TGTGCCAGCAGACTGAGCAGGACAGTGAACACTGAAGCTTTCTTT.

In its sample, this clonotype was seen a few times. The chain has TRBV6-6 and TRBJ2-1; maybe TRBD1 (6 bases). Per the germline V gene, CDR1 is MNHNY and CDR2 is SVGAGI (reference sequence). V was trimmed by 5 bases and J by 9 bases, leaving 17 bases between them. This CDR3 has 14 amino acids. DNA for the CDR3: TGTGCCAGCAGTCTGGACTCGTCAGGGGCTGAGCAGTTCTTC. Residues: CASSLDSSGAEQFF.

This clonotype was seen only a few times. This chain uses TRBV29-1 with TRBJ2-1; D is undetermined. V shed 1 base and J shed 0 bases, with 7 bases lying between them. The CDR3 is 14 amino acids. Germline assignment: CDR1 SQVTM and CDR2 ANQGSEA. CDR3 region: CSVEGGNSYNEQFF. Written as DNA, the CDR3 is TGCAGCGTTGAAGGCGGAAACTCCTACAATGAGCAGTTCTTC.

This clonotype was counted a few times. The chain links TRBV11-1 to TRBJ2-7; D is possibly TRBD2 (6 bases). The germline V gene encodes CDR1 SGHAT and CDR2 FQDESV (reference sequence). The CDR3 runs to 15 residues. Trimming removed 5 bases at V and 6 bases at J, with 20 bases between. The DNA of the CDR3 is TGTGCCAGCAGCCCAGAGACTAGTTCCTACGCCGAGCAGTACTTC. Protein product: CASSPETSSYAEQYF. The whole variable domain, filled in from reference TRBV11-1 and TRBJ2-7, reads EAEVAQSPRYKITEKSQAVAFWCDPISGHATLYWYRQILGQGPELLVQFQDESVVDDSQLPKDRFSAERLKGVDSTLKIQPAELGDSAMYLCASSPETSSYAEQYFGPGTRLTVT.

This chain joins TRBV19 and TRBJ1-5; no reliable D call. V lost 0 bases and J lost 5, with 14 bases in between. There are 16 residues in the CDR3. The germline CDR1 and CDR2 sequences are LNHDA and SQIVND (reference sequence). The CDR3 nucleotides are TGTGCCAGTAGTATAGATCAACCCTCGACTTATCAGCCCCAGCATTTT. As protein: CASSIDQPSTYQPQHF.

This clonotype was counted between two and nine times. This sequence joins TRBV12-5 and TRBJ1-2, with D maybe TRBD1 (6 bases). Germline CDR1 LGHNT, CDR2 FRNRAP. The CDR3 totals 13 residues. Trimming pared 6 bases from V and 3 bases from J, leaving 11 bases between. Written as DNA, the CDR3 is TGTGCTAGTGGCTCCGGGGGCTACTATGGCTACACCTTC. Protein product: CASGSGGYYGYTF.

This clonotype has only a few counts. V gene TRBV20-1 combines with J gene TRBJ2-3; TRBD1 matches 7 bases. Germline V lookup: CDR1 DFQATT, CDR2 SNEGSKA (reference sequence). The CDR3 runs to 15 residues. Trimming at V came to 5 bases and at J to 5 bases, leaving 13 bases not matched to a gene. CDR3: CSAAGTVYREDTQYF. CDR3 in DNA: TGCAGTGCTGCCGGGACAGTCTATCGGGAAGATACGCAGTATTTT.

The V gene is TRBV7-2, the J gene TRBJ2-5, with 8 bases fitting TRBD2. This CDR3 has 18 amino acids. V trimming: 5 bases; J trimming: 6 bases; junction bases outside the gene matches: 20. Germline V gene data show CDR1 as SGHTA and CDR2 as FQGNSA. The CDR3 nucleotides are TGTGCCAGCAGCGATAAAACGGTAGCGGGAAATTTTGCGAAGACCCAGTACTTC. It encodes CASSDKTVAGNFAKTQYF.

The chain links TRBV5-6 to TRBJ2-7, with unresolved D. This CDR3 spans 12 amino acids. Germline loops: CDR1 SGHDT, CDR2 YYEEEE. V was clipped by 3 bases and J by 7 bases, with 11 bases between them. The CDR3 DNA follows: TGTGCCAGCAGCTACGGGCCTAGGGAGCAGTACGTC. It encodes CASSYGPREQYV.

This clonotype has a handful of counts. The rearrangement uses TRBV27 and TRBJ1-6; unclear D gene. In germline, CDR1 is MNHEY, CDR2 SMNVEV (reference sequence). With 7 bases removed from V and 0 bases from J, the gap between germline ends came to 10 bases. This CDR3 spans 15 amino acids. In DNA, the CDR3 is TGTGCCAGCAACGTACGGAGCTCCTATAATTCACCCCTCCACTTT. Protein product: CASNVRSSYNSPLHF.